The text below deals with one T cell receptor (beta chain). Its antigen is not yet known. One base away there is no much larger clone; base qualities are not given. The data originate from a study of human T cells and chemical hapten exposure (dated by TCRdb to about 2021). About the full investigation: For sensitization, 2% DPC in acetone was applied to a roughly 2 cm by roughly 2 cm area of upper inner arm skin. The patient cohort, mostly female, included alopecia areata with under or over 50% scalp involvement, alopecia totalis and alopecia universalis. Libraries were combined into a pool for sequencing, and differences in TCR yield between samples came mainly from small differences in library volumes within the pool. Patch tests used Finn chambers with 0.01% DPC on the upper back, scored after 6 days by International Contact Dermatitis Research Group standards. Twenty-nine alopecia patients provided blood for TCR sequencing at one to four time points (pre-sensitization, 2, 6 and 24 weeks). Patient blood was sampled pre-sensitization (week 0) and at 2, 6 and about 24 weeks after DPC sensitization. In alopecia patients, the study followed how the peripheral blood TCR repertoire changed in vivo over primary and secondary sensitization to diphenylcyclopropenone (DPC), a hapten. Patients additionally received weekly therapeutic DPC doses to the scalp throughout the approximately 25-week study period. Here is what the overall study found, with its caveats: Patch test score was positively correlated with the number of PT1 expanded TCRs, with significance at thresholds 8, 16 and 32 but not at 4. Expanded TCRs formed significantly more large CDR3 similarity clusters than pre-sensitization or healthy control sets, consistent with antigen-driven responses. No change with DPC sensitization was found in the number of TCRs above 1 in 1000 frequency, and no evidence of global repertoire structure alterations was found. All patients had alopecia, a presumed autoimmune disease, so their immune response might differ from that of healthy individuals. Repeated subsampling changed both the strength of the expansion versus patch-test correlation and the threshold at which that correlation became significant.

In the paper's terms, the time point label means: patch test 3, about 24 weeks after DPC sensitization. This specimen's treatment or condition label, per the study, means: therapeutic diphenylcyclopropenone sensitization with weekly scalp DPC. Blood at each patch-test visit was drawn before the patch test was applied. Patients were considered eligible if aged 18 to 70, diagnosed with alopecia and deemed suitable for DPC therapy, and patients were excluded if pregnant. Total RNA was extracted from unfractionated whole blood that had been collected in Tempus Blood RNA tubes. Libraries were built with RACE. The run used a NextSeq 500. Library preparation attached unique molecular identifiers to individual cDNA molecules for quantitative, reproducible TCR counting. For every blood RNA sample, sequencing covered both the TCR alpha and TCR beta chains. As for the authors' bioinformatics: The median number of TCRs per sample was some 100,000, ranging from roughly 20,000 to 700,000. V, J and CDR3 annotation of the TCR reads was performed with the Decombinator software suite. For PS versus PT1 abundance plots, all samples were subsampled to the same number of TCRs (28,000). Expanded TCRs were defined as absent before sensitization and observed at least eight times at the 2-week time point. The raw public data were reprocessed by TCRdb itself: fastp quality trimming at Q25, MiXCR clonotype calling, in-frame beta chains only. Here each entry gathers all rows of one CDR3 protein and keeps the most common genes and DNA. None of the V and J calls come from the authors' own analysis; TCRdb made them. The sample table holds some 180,000 distinct CDR3 sequences, of which approximately 26% were seen once. Under 2.5% of the sample belongs to the ten largest clones.

V is pared back by 2 bases and J by 0 bases, with 6 bases lying between the germline termini. The CDR3 covers 13 residues, taking in both the cysteine and the phenylalanine. Only the CDR3 portion is preserved as DNA: 39 bases, with reading frame beginning at the first base. The germline V gene sets CDR1 to SQVTM and CDR2 to ANQGSEA. The sequence derives from a woman between 35 and 50 years old with alopecia areata. Some clones in this sample may be carry-over from other donors' samples. The starting material was whole blood, obtained in connection with sensitization to the hapten diphenylcyclopropenone (DPC). Recombination linked TRBV29-1 to TRBJ2-3, with an unclear D gene assignment. CDR3 protein: CSVENGSTDTQYF. The DNA sequence reads TGCAGCGTTGAAAACGGTAGCACAGATACGCAGTATTTT.